The clone carrying this T cell receptor (beta chain) was seen more than once but under ten times. Its antigen is undetermined. The data are from a study of cytomegalovirus exposure and HLA in healthy donors. Study results and caveats: Several of the most significant clusters appeared linked to common viral pathogens, based on a later analysis.

In the PCR, 60 Vbeta and 13 Jbeta primers were used. TCRdb keeps only in-frame clones here, not all; method: immunoSEQ multiplex PCR. The sample lists about 94,000 clones, around 73% seen once, with about 0.69% in the top ten. The CDR3 spans 17 residues. The V gene end was trimmed by 6 bases and the J gene end by 4 bases; junction bases not matched to a gene: 12. Germline CDR1 reads SGHDT; CDR2 reads YYEEEE. This receptor was taken from a woman aged 55-69 years in good health and CMV-seronegative. Sequencing was done on a sample of PBMCs. This rearrangement joins TRBV5-6 to TRBJ2-2, with 10 bases aligning to TRBD1. CDR3 DNA sequence: TGTGCCAGCACCAGGAAGACAGGGGGCTTCGTCACCGGGGAGCTGTTTTTT. Its translation is CASTRKTGGFVTGELFF.